The 30 T cell receptor beta chains listed next were all sequenced from one sample in a study of cytomegalovirus exposure and HLA in healthy donors. The PCR ran on 60 Vbeta and 13 Jbeta primers. This table comes from immunoSEQ multiplex PCR, and its TCRdb copy is limited to in-frame clones, with some not included. The profile shows around 180,000 clones, about four fifths of them singletons. The sequenced sample consisted of PBMCs. The source is a man aged 25 to 45 in good health and CMV-seropositive.

The V call is TRBV13, the J call TRBJ1-3; D is possibly TRBD1 (5 bases). The V and J ends lost 1 base and 0 bases respectively, with 7 bases between them. Germline V gives CDR1 PRHDT, CDR2 FYEKMQ (reference sequence). The CDR3 spans 15 residues. The DNA for the CDR3 is TGTGCCAGCAGCTTAGACAGGACCTCTGGAAACACCATATATTTT. Translated: CASSLDRTSGNTIYF.

The rearrangement joins TRBV6-1 to TRBJ2-3; 12 bases are a match to TRBD2. Germline V gene sequence: CDR1 MNHNS, CDR2 SASEGT. Trimming removed 8 bases from V and 3 bases from J; junction bases left unmatched: 6. The CDR3 is 15 residues long. The CDR3 spells CASEELAGGTDTQYF. CDR3 DNA: TGTGCCAGCGAGGAACTAGCGGGGGGTACAGATACGCAGTATTTT.

This clone is a singleton in its sample. This chain uses TRBV15 with TRBJ2-3; a possible D gene is TRBD1 (7 bases). The CDR3 sequence is 15 residues long. CDR1 and CDR2 (germline): LNHNV, YYDKDF (reference sequence). Trimming took 4 bases from V and 5 from J, leaving 16 bases between them. The DNA of the CDR3 is TGTGCCACCAGCAAACGAACCCAGGGGGGAGATACGCAGTATTTT. It is translated as CATSKRTQGGDTQYF. Looking up the rest from reference TRBV15 and TRBJ2-3 gives the full variable domain: DAMVIQNPRYQVTQFGKPVTLSCSQTLNHNVMYWYQQKSSQAPKLLFHYYDKDFNNEADTPDNFQSRRPNTSFCFLDIRSPGLGDTAMYLCATSKRTQGGDTQYFGPGTRLTVL.

This chain links TRBV5-6 with TRBJ1-5; 7 bases are a match to TRBD1. This CDR3 is 16 amino acids long. Germline lookup yields CDR1 SGHDT and CDR2 YYEEEE. V was pared by 0 bases and J by 6 bases, with 9 bases of the junction left unmatched. In DNA, the CDR3 is TGTGCCAGCAGCTTGGGTGCCAGGGGGACGGGTCAGCCCCAGCATTTT. Encoded protein: CASSLGARGTGQPQHF.

In its sample, this clone was seen once. The chain uses TRBV10-1 and TRBJ1-1; D unclear. Per germline, CDR1 WNHNN and CDR2 SYGVQD (reference sequence). V lost 1 base, J lost 5 bases, and 8 bases lay in between. This CDR3 contains 13 residues. CDR3 nucleotide sequence: TGCGCCAGCAGTGAGTGGGGAGGGACTGAAGCTTTCTTT. It yields the protein CASSEWGGTEAFF.

The chain joins TRBV10-1 to TRBJ2-3; D unclear. CDR3 length: 13 residues. Per the germline V gene, CDR1 is WNHNN and CDR2 is SYGVQD (reference sequence). The CDR3 loop is CVTSVGRTDTQYF. CDR3 sequence (DNA): TGCGTCACCTCCGTAGGCAGGACAGATACGCAGTATTTT.

This clone is a singleton in its sample. The chain recombines TRBV9 with TRBJ1-1; D is uncertain. The CDR3 spans 14 residues. The germline gives CDR1 SGDLS, CDR2 YYNGEE. Trimming pared 1 base from V and 3 bases from J, leaving 10 bases between. The CDR3 DNA reads as TGTGCCAGCAGCGTATGGGGAGGAGACACTGAAGCTTTCTTT. This sequence encodes CASSVWGGDTEAFF. Based on the CDR3 plus reference TRBV9 and TRBJ1-1, the full variable domain is DSGVTQTPKHLITATGQRVTLRCSPRSGDLSVYWYQQSLDQGLQFLIQYYNGEERAKGNILERFSAQQFPDLHSELNLSSLELGDSALYFCASSVWGGDTEAFFGQGTRLTVV.

V usage is TRBV4-1 and J usage is TRBJ2-1; 12 nucleotides match TRBD2. Germline trimming cut 4 bases from V and 8 bases from J; bases unmatched to any gene: 12. The CDR3 runs to 17 residues. CDR1 is MGHRA and CDR2 is YSYEKL in the germline V gene. DNA for the CDR3: TGCGCCAGCAGCCCTACTCCTAGCGGGGGGGCTAGGGATGAGCAGTTCTTC. The encoded protein is CASSPTPSGGARDEQFF.

The chain recombines TRBV27 with TRBJ2-1; 15 bases agree with TRBD2. Trimming removed 0 bases from V and 6 bases from J; junction bases left unmatched: 0. The CDR3 totals 16 residues. CDR1 MNHEY and CDR2 SMNVEV come from the germline V gene (reference sequence). The CDR3 reads CASSLSGLAGGNEQFF. For the CDR3, the DNA is TGTGCCAGCAGTTTATCGGGACTAGCGGGAGGCAATGAGCAGTTCTTC.

V is TRBV11-2 and J is TRBJ2-7; TRBD2 matches 8 bases. Germline values: CDR1 SGHAT, CDR2 FQNNGV. V was clipped by 5 bases and J by 1 base; unmatched bases: 10. The CDR3 consists of 16 residues. CDR3 protein: CASSRTSGSWSYEQYF. The DNA for the CDR3 is TGTGCCAGCAGCCGGACAAGCGGGAGTTGGTCCTACGAGCAGTACTTC.

The gene calls are TRBV5-6 and TRBJ2-6, with unresolved D. The CDR3 length is 16 residues. Germline V gene data show CDR1 as SGHDT and CDR2 as YYEEEE. V was pared by 2 bases and J by 0 bases, with 9 bases between. The DNA of the CDR3 is TGTGCCAGCAGCTTTGGCCCAGACTCTGGGGCCAACGTCCTGACTTTC. Its protein is CASSFGPDSGANVLTF.

The chain uses TRBV10-2 and TRBJ2-3; 12 nucleotides line up with TRBD2. The V and J ends lost 7 bases and 1 base, in that order; junction bases with no gene match: 12. CDR1 and CDR2 (germline): WSHSY, SAAADI. There are 18 residues in the CDR3. The CDR3 nucleotides are TGCGCCAGCAAGGGGCTAGCGGGAGGGTGGTCTGGCACAGATACGCAGTATTTT. Translated, it gives CASKGLAGGWSGTDTQYF.

CDR3 sequence reads: CASSRTGDRSSYNSPLHF. The CDR3 DNA sequence: TGTGCCAGCAGTAGAACAGGGGACAGGAGCTCCTATAATTCACCCCTCCACTTT. V and J are TRBV2 and TRBJ1-6, with TRBD1 matching 8 bases. The CDR3 sequence is 18 residues long. Germline CDR1 and CDR2: SNHLY and FYNNEI. The V segment lost 5 bases and the J segment 0 bases; nucleotides outside the gene matches: 9.

The chain is built from TRBV5-1 and TRBJ2-5; 11 bases align to TRBD1. Germline V lookup: CDR1 SGHRS, CDR2 YFSETQ. This CDR3 contains 15 residues. After removal of 3 bases from V and 4 bases from J, the junction contained 5 bases not matched to a gene. CDR3 residues: CASSSGQGAGETQYF. As DNA, the CDR3 is TGCGCCAGCAGCTCCGGACAGGGGGCAGGAGAGACCCAGTACTTC.

This clone has a single count. V usage is TRBV13 and J usage is TRBJ2-7; 8 bases line up with TRBD2. The germline V gene encodes CDR1 PRHDT and CDR2 FYEKMQ (reference sequence). The length of the CDR3 is 15 residues. J lost 7 bases, V lost 2 bases, and 10 bases had no gene match. Here the CDR3 DNA reads TGTGCCAGCAGCTTAAGTAGCGGGGTACCGGAGGAGCAGTACTTC. Protein sequence: CASSLSSGVPEEQYF.

The chain uses TRBV9 and TRBJ1-6, with a tentative D call TRBD1 (5 bases). Germline CDR1 is SGDLS and CDR2 is YYNGEE. The CDR3 covers 16 residues. The V and J ends lost 4 bases and 7 bases respectively, with 18 bases between them. As DNA, the CDR3 is TGTGCCAGCAGCAAGTTCCTTGGGGCCGTGAATTCACCCCTCCACTTT. The encoded protein is CASSKFLGAVNSPLHF.

The gene calls are TRBV12-2 and TRBJ2-5; the table's D call, TRBD2, was not checked against the DNA. TRBV12-2 is tagged as a pseudogene. CDR3 length equals 17 residues. As DNA, the CDR3 is TGTGCAAGTCGCCCCGGGACTAGCGGGGGGGCCCAAGAGACCCAGTACTTC. Amino acid sequence: CASRPGTSGGAQETQYF.

The V gene is TRBV11-3, the J gene TRBJ2-3, with 7 bases identical to TRBD2. Looked up from germline, CDR1 is SGHNT and CDR2 is YENEEA. The CDR3 runs to 14 residues. V lost 4 bases and J lost 0; bases outside the gene matches: 1. CDR3 sequence (DNA): TGTGCCAGCAGCTGGGGGGGTAGCACAGATACGCAGTATTTT. This codes for CASSWGGSTDTQYF.

The chain couples TRBV28 to TRBJ2-1; D is possibly TRBD1 (6 bases). The V end was cut by 2 bases, the J end by 2 bases, with 22 bases between. Germline V gene data show CDR1 as MDHEN and CDR2 as SYDVKM. The CDR3 spans 19 residues. The CDR3 nucleotides are TGTGCCAGCAGTTTACTTACCTTTAGGGGGATTAGGGCCTACAATGAGCAGTTCTTC. Amino acids: CASSLLTFRGIRAYNEQFF.

This clone was picked up a small number of times. The chain links TRBV15 to TRBJ2-5; D uncertain. The CDR3 spans 13 residues. Looked up from germline, CDR1 is LNHNV and CDR2 is YYDKDF (reference sequence). Trimming shortened V by 3 bases and J by 3 bases, and 8 bases separated the two germline ends. The DNA for the CDR3 is TGTGCCACCAGCAGGGAGCGAGAAGAGACCCAGTACTTC. Its protein product is CATSREREETQYF.

The V call is TRBV4-3, the J call TRBJ2-5; 9 bases fit TRBD1. V lost 3 bases, J lost 4 bases, and 6 bases stayed unmatched. The CDR3 has 15 residues. Germline assignment: CDR1 LGHNA and CDR2 YSLEER. The DNA of the CDR3 is TGCGCCAGCAGCCAGGGACAGGGAGGTGGAGAGACCCAGTACTTC. It is translated as CASSQGQGGGETQYF.

This chain uses TRBV4-1 with TRBJ1-2, with D maybe TRBD1 (5 bases). Trimming took off 0 bases at V and 7 bases at J, with 15 bases between the two ends. CDR1 MGHRA and CDR2 YSYEKL come from the germline V gene. The length of the CDR3 is 15 residues. CDR3 DNA sequence: TGCGCCAGCAGCCAAGATCGGGGGGATGGAGGTGGCTACACCTTC. Protein product: CASSQDRGDGGGYTF.

V and J are TRBV27 and TRBJ2-1; 9 bases agree with TRBD2. There are 17 residues in the CDR3. From germline, CDR1 is MNHEY and CDR2 SMNVEV (reference sequence). The ends lost 3 bases at V and 2 bases at J; junction bases unmatched: 8. The CDR3 protein is CASSFTVSGSTYNEQFF. CDR3 coding DNA: TGTGCCAGCAGTTTTACCGTTAGCGGGAGTACCTACAATGAGCAGTTCTTC.

The gene calls are TRBV5-6 and TRBJ1-2; tentative D call: TRBD1 (6 bases). Trimming stripped 3 bases from V and 7 bases from J, with 16 bases between. CDR1 is SGHDT, CDR2 YYEEEE, per germline. This CDR3 comprises 14 residues. As DNA, the CDR3 is TGTGCCAGCAGCTCGCCCCTACAGGGAGCTGGCTACACCTTC. This sequence encodes CASSSPLQGAGYTF.

This chain links TRBV27 with TRBJ1-5; weak D call: TRBD1 (5 bases). CDR1 is MNHEY and CDR2 is SMNVEV in the germline V gene (reference sequence). Deletions cut 6 bases from V and 5 bases from J, with 14 bases between. CDR3 size: 14 residues. The CDR3 DNA reads as TGTGCCAGCAGGCCCGCGTGGGGGGATCAGCCCCAGCATTTT. Translation gives CASRPAWGDQPQHF.

The chain joins TRBV19 to TRBJ1-5; D possibly corresponds to TRBD1 (5 bases). Germline CDR1 reads LNHDA; CDR2 reads SQIVND (reference sequence). This CDR3 contains 16 residues. V dropped 10 bases and J dropped 3 bases, with 22 bases sitting between them. In DNA, the CDR3 is TGTGCCACCTCCGGGGGATTAGGGGACTTCAATCAGCCCCAGCATTTT. This gives the protein CATSGGLGDFNQPQHF. Using reference TRBV19 and TRBJ1-5 for the parts outside the CDR3, the full variable domain is DGGITQSPKYLFRKEGQNVTLSCEQNLNHDAMYWYRQDPGQGLRLIYYSQIVNDFQKGDIAEGYSVSREKKESFPLTVTSAQKNPTAFYLCATSGGLGDFNQPQHFGDGTRLSIL.

The chain carries TRBV10-3 and TRBJ2-3; 10 bases agree with TRBD2. The V gene end was trimmed by 6 bases and the J gene end by 9 bases; junction bases not matched to a gene: 15. In germline, CDR1 is ENHRY, CDR2 SYGVKD. The CDR3 length is 16 residues. The CDR3 DNA reads as TGTGCCATCAGCCTCCCAGGGAGCGGGGGGGCTGGAACGCAGTATTTT. Translation: CAISLPGSGGAGTQYF.

This clone came up once. This chain uses TRBV28 with TRBJ2-1; D may be TRBD1 (6 bases). The CDR3 runs to 17 residues. V lost 5 bases and J 7 bases, leaving 24 bases between the germline ends. The germline gives CDR1 MDHEN, CDR2 SYDVKM. CDR3 loop: CASSTLDRNQLTNEQFF. The CDR3 DNA follows: TGTGCCAGCAGTACCCTGGACAGAAATCAACTTACGAATGAGCAGTTCTTC.

The sample holds a few counts of this clone. This CDR3 reads CASSLDEEGSYYGYTF. The CDR3 DNA reads TGTGCCAGCAGCTTAGATGAAGAGGGATCGTACTATGGCTACACCTTC. The chain combines TRBV11-3 with TRBJ1-2; no firm D call. This CDR3 spans 16 amino acids. Trimming took off 0 bases at V and 3 bases at J, with 14 bases between the two ends. CDR1 SGHNT and CDR2 YENEEA come from the germline V gene.

The CDR3 DNA reads as TGCGCCAGCAGCCAAGATCCGGGACACGACTCCTACGAGCAGTACTTC. Translating gives CASSQDPGHDSYEQYF. This sequence joins TRBV4-1 and TRBJ2-7, with a tentative D call TRBD1 (6 bases). The CDR3 is made up of 16 amino acids. V was cut by 0 bases and J by 0 bases, with 12 bases left in between. The V gene's germline CDR1 is MGHRA and CDR2 YSYEKL.